This entry describes one TCR beta chain. Its antigen is unknown. The CDR3 has 15 residues. V trimming: 5 bases; J trimming: 5 bases; junction bases outside the gene matches: 7. Germline V gives CDR1 SEHNR, CDR2 FQNEAQ (reference sequence). Reverse transcription of about 0.45 to 1 ug RNA used random hexamers. MiXCR, applied by TCRdb to the immunoSEQ multiplex PCR reads, yields one record per CDR3 protein. The sample carries approximately 190,000 distinct CDR3 sequences, 90% to 97% recorded once. This record belongs to a study of CD8 T cells in Susac syndrome. Background on the study: Fewer than 10 of the sequenced Susac syndrome patients were in remission, and six had active disease. When blood was drawn, the patients with Susac syndrome were therapy-naive, on corticosteroids, or on intravenous immunoglobulin alone. Overall study findings and caveats: The authors found no clonal expansion in Susac syndrome CD4+ T cell repertoires.

CD8+ and CD4+ T cells circulating in blood were sequenced for TCR beta. The source is a human donor with Susac syndrome. This rearrangement joins TRBV7-9 to TRBJ2-1; 9 bases fit TRBD1. The sample taken for sequencing was CD4+ T cells from PBMCs. DNA for the CDR3: TGTGCCAGCAGCCGGTGGGGACAGGGCGACAATGAGCAGTTCTTC. Translation: CASSRWGQGDNEQFF.